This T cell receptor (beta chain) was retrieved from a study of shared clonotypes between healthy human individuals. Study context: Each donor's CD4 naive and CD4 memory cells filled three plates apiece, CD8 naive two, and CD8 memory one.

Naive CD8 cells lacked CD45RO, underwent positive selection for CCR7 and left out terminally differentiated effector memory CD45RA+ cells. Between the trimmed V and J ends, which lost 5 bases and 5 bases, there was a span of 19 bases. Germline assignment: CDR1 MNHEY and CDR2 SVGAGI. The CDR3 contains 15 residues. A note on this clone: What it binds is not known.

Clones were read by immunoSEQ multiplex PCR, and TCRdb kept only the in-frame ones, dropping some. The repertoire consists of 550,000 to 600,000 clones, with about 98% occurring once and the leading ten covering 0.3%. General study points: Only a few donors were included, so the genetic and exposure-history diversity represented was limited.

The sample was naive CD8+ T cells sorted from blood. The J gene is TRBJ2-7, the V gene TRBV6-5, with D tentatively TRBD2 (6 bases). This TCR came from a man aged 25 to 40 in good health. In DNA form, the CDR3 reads TGTGCCAGCAGTACGGGCGGGGAGCGGAAGGACGAGCAGTACTTC. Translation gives CASSTGGERKDEQYF.